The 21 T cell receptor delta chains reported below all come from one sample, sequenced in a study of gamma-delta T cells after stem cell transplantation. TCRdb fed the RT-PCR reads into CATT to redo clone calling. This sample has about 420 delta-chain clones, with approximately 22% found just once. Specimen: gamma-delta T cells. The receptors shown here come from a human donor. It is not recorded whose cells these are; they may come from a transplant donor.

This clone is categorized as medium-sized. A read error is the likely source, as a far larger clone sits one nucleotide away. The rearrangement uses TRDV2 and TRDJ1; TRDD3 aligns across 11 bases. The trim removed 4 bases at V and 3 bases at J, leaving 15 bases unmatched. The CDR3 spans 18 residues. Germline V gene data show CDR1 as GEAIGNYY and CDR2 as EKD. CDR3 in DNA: TGTGCCTGTGAGCGACTGGGGGATAGGAACCAAAACGCCGATAAACTCATCTTT. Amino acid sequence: CACERLGDRNQNADKLIF.

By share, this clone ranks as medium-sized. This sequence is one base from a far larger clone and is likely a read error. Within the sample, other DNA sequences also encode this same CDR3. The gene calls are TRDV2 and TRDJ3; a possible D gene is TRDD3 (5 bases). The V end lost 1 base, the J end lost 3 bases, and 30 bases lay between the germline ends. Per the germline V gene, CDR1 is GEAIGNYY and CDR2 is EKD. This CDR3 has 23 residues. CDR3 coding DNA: TGTGCCTGTGACACTGTTAATCGTGTTGGGGAAGACAGGAGTGGCTGGGACACCCGACAGATGTTTTTC. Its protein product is CACDTVNRVGEDRSGWDTRQMFF.

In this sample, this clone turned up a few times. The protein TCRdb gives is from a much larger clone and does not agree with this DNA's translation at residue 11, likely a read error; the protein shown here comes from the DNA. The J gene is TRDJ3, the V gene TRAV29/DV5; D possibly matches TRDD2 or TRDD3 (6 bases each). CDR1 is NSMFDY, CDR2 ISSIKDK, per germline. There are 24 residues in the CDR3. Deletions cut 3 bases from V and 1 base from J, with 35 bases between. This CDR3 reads CAATKAPSYWRIPPRSWDTRQMFF. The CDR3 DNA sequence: TGTGCAGCAACCAAAGCCCCATCCTACTGGAGGATACCCCCAAGGTCCTGGGACACCCGACAGATGTTTTTC.

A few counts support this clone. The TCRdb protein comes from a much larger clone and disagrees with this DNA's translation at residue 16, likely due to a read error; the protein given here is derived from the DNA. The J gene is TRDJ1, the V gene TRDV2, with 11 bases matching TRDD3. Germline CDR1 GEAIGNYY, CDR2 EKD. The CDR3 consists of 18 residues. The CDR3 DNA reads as TGTGCCTGTGAGCGACTGGGGGATAGGAACCAAAACACCGATAAACCCATCTTT. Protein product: CACERLGDRNQNTDKPIF.

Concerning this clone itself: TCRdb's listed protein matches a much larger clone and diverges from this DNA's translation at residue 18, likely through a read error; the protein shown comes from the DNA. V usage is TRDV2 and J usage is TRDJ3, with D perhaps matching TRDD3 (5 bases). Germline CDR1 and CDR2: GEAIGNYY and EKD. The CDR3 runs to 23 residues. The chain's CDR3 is CACDTVNRVGEDRSGWDIRQMFF. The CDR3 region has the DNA TGTGCCTGTGACACCGTTAATCGTGTTGGGGAAGACAGGAGTGGCTGGGACATCCGACAGATGTTTTTC.

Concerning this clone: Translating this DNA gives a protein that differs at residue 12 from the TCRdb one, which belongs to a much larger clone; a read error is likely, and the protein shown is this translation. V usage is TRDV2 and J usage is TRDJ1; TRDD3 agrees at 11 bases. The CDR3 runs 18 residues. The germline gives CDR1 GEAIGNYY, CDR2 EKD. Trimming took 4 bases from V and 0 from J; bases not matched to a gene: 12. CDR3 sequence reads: CACERLGDRNQDTDKLIF. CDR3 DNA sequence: TGTGCCTGTGAGCGACTGGGGGATAGGAACCAAGACACCGATAAACTCATCTTT.

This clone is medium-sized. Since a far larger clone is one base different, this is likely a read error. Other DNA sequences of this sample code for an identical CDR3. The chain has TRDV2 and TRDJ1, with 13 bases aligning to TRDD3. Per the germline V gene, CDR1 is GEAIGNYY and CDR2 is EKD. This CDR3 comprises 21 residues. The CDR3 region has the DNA TGTGCCTGTGACACCGTACTCAAAGCACTGGGGGATACGACGTTCATCGATAAGCTCATCTTT. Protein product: CACDTVLKALGDTTFIDKLIF.

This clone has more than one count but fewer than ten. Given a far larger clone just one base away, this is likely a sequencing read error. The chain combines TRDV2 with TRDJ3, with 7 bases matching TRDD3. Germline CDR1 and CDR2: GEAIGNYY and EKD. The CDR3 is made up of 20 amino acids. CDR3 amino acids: CACDTPGGSTPSWDARQMFF. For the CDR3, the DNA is TGTGCCTGTGACACGCCTGGGGGCTCAACCCCCTCCTGGGACGCCCGACAGATGTTTTTC.

The CDR3: CACDTSGGPSSWDTRQMFF. DNA for the CDR3: TGTGCCTGTGACACGTCTGGGGGACCGAGCTCCTGGGACACCCGACAGATGTTTTTC. This chain uses TRDV2 with TRDJ3, with 8 bases identical to TRDD3. The CDR3 covers 19 residues. J was trimmed by 0 bases and V by 1 base; bases with no gene match: 7. Germline-derived CDR1 and CDR2 are GEAIGNYY and EKD.

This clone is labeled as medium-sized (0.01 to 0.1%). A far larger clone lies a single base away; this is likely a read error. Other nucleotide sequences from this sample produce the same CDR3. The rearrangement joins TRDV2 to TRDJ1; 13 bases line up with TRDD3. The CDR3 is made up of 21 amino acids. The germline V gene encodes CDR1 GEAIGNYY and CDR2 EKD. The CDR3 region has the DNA TGTGCCTGCGACACCGTACTCAAAGCACTGGGGGATACGACGTTCATCGATAAACTCATCTTT. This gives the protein CACDTVLKALGDTTFIDKLIF.

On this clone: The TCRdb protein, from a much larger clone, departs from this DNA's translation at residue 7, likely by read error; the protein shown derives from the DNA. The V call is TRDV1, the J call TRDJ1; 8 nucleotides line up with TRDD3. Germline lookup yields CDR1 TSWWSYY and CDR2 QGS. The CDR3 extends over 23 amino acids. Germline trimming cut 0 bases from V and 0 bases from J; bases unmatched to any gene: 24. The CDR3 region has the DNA TGTGCTCTTGGGGAACTTGGTCCCCTTCCCCCACCAAGGGTACTGGGGGACACCGATAAACTCATCTTT. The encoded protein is CALGELGPLPPPRVLGDTDKLIF.

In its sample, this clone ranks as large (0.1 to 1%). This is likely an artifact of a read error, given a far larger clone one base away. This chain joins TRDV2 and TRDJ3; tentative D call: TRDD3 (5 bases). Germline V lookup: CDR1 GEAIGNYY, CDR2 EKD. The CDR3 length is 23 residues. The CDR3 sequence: CARDTVNRVGEDRSGWDTRQMFF. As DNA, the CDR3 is TGTGCCCGTGACACCGTTAATCGTGTTGGGGAAGACAGGAGTGGCTGGGACACCCGACAGATGTTTTTC.

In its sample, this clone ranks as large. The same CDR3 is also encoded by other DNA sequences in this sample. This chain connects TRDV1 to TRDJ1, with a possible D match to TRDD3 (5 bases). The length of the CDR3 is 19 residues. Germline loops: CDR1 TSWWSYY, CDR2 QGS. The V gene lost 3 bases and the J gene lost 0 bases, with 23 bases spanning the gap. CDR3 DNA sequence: TGTGCTCTTGGGGATTTTCCGGGCATCGCTGGGTATTACACCGATAAACTCATCTTT. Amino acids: CALGDFPGIAGYYTDKLIF.

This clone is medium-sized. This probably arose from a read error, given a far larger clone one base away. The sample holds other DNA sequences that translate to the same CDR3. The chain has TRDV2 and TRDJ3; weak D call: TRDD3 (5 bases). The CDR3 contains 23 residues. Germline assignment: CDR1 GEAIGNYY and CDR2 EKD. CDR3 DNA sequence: TGTGCCTGTGACACCGTTAATCGTGTTGGGGAAGACAGGAGTGGCTGGGACACCCGGCAGATGTTTTTC. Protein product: CACDTVNRVGEDRSGWDTRQMFF.

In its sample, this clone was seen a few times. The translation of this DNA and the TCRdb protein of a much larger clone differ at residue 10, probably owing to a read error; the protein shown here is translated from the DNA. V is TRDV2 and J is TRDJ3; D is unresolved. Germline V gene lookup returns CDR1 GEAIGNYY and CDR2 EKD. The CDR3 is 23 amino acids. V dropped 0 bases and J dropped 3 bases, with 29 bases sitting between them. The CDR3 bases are TGTGCCTGTGACACCGTTAATCGTGTTAGGGAAGACAGGAGTGGCTGGGACACCCGACAGATGTTTTTC. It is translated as CACDTVNRVREDRSGWDTRQMFF.

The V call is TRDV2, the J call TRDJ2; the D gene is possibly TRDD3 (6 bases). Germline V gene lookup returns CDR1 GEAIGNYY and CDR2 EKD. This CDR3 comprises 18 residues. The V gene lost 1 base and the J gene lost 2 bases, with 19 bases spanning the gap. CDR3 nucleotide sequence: TGTGCCTGTGACACTCTGGGGACCACGGACCCCTTGACAGCACAACTCTTCTTT. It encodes CACDTLGTTDPLTAQLFF.

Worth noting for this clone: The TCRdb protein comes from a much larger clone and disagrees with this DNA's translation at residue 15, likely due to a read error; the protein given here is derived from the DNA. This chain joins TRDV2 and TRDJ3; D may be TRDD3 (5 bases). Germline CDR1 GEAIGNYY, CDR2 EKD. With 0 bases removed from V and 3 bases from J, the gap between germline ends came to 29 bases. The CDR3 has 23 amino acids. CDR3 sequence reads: CACDTVNRVGEDRSCWDTRQMFF. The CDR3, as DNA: TGTGCCTGTGACACCGTTAATCGTGTTGGGGAAGACAGGAGTTGCTGGGACACCCGACAGATGTTTTTC.

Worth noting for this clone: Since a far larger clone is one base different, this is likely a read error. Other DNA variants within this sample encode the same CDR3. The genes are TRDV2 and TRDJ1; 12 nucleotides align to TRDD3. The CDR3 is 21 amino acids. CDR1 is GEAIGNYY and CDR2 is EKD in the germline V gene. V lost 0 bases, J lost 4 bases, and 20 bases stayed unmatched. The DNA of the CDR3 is TGTGCCTGTGACACCGTACTCAAAGCGCTGGGGGATACGACGTTCATCGATAAACTCATCTTT. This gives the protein CACDTVLKALGDTTFIDKLIF.

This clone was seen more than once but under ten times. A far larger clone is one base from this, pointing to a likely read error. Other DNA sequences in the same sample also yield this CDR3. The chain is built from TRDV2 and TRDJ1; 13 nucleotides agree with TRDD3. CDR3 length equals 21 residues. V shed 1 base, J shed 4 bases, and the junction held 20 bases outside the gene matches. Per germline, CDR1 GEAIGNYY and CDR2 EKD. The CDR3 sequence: CACDTVLKALGDTTFIDKLIF. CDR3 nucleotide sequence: TGTGCCTGTGACACTGTACTCAAAGCACTGGGGGATACGACGTTCATCGATAAACTCATCTTT.

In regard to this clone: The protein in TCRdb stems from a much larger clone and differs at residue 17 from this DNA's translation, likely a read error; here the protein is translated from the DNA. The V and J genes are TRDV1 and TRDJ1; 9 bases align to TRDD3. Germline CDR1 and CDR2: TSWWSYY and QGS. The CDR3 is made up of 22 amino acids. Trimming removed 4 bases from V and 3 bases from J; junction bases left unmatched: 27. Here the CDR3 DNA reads TGTGCTCTTGGGGCAATTTCGCCTCAAAGTCGCCCGTACTGGGGGAACGCCGATAAACTCATCTTT. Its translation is CALGAISPQSRPYWGNADKLIF.

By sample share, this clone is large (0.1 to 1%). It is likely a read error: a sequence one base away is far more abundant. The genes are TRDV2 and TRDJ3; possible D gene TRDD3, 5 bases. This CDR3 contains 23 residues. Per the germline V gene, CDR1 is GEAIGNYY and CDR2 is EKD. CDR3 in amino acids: CACDTVNRVGEDRSGWDTRQTFF. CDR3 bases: TGTGCCTGTGACACCGTTAATCGTGTTGGGGAAGACAGGAGTGGCTGGGACACCCGACAGACGTTTTTC.